The clone carrying this T cell receptor beta chain turned up a few times. Its matching antigen is unknown. The data stem from a study of T-cell reconstitution after alpha-beta-depleted transplantation in children. Regarding the study as a whole: Surviving recipient T cells and thymic progenitors produced the high day-60 TCRbeta diversity seen in some patients. There were reportedly several hundred expanded graft clones from which alpha-beta T cells came about two months after transplant. T-cell numbers and diversity one year post-transplant derived largely from freshly generated T cells.

After removal of 8 bases from V and 5 bases from J, the junction contained 6 bases not matched to a gene. The CDR3 totals 12 residues. Germline CDR1 and CDR2: KGHSH and LQKENI. Researchers prepared the TCRbeta library using unique molecular identifiers, the study reports. In TCRdb, the PCR reads were re-called with MiXCR into one record per CDR3 protein. There are fewer than 150,000 distinct CDR3 sequences in the sample; 8% to 10% occur only once, and around 24% lies in the top ten. The V and J genes are TRBV18 and TRBJ2-7, with 7 bases that match TRBD2. The specimen comprised PBMCs, mostly from graft donor cells, sampled 180 days after TCRalphabeta/CD19-depleted stem cell transplant. This TCR was recovered from a girl under three years old who had a stem cell transplant for combined immunodeficiency, so the T cells may come from the graft donor. The CDR3 sequence is CASQTSSHEQYF. CDR3 in DNA: TGTGCCAGCCAGACTAGCAGCCACGAGCAGTACTTC.